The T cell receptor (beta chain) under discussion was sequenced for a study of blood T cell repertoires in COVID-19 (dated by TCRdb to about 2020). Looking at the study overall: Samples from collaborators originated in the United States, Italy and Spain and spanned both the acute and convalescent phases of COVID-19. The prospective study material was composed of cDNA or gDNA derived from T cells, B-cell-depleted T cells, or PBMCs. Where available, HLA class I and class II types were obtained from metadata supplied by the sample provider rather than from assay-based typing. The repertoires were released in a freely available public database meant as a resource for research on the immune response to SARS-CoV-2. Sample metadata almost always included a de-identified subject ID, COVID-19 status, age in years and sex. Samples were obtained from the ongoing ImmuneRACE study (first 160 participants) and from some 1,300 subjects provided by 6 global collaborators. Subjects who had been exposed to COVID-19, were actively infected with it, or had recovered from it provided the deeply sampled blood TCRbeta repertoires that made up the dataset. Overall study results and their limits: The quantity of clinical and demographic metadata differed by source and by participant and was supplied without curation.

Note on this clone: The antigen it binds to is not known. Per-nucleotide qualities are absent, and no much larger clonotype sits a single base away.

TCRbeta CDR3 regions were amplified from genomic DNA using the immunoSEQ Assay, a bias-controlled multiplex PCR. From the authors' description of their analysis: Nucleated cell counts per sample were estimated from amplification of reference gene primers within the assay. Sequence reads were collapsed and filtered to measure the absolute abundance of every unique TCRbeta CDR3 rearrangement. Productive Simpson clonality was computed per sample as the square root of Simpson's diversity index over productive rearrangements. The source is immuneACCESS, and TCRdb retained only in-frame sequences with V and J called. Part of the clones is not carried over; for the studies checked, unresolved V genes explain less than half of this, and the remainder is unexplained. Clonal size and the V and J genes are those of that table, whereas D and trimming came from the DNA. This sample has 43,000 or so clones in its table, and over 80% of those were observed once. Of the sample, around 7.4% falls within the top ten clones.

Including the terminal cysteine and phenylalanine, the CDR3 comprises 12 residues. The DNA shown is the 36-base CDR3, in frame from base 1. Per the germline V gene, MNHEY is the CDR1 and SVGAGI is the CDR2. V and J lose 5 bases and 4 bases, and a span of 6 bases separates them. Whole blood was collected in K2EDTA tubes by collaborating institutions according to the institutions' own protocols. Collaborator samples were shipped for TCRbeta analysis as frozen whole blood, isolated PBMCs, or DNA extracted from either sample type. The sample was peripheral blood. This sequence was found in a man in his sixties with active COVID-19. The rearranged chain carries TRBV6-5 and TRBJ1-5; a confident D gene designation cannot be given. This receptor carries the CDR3 CASSHQNQPQHF. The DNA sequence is TGTGCCAGCAGTCACCAGAATCAGCCCCAGCATTTT.